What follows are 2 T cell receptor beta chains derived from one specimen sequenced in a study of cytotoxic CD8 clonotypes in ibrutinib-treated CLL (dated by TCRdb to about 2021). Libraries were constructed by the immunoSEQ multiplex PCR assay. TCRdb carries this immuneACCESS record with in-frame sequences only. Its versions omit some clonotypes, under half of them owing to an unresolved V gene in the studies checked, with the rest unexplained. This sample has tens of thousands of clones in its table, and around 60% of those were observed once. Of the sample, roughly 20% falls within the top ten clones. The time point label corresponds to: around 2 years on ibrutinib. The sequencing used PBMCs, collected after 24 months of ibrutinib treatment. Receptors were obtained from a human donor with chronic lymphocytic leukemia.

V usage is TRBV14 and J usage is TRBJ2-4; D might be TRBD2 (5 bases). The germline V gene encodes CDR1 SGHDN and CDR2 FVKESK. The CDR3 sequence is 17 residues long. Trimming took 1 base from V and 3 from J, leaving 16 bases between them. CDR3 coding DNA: TGTGCCAGCAGCCAAGGCATGAATCCCGCGGGCAAAAACATTCAGTACTTC. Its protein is CASSQGMNPAGKNIQYF.

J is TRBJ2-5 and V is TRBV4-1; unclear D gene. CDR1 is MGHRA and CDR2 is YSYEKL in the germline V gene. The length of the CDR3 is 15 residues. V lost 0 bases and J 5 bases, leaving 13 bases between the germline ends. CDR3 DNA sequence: TGCGCCAGCAGCCAAGAGGCCGGGCAGAGTGAGACCCAGTACTTC. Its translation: CASSQEAGQSETQYF.